This entry features one TCR beta chain sequence. The germline V and J ends were trimmed by 6 bases and 5 bases, with 10 bases remaining between them. In germline, CDR1 is MNHEY, CDR2 SVGAGI. The CDR3 extends over 12 amino acids. These data belong to a study of blood T cell repertoires in COVID-19. About the research overall: There were acute and convalescent COVID-19 samples, and they came from the United States, Italy and Spain.

Study processing details: Amplification of reference gene primers was used by the study to estimate nucleated cell counts. Profiling relied on immunoSEQ multiplex PCR, and the TCRdb table lists in-frame clones only, not all of them. V, J and clone size were drawn from that table, and D and trimming were deduced from the DNA. The sample yields approximately 150,000 clones, approximately 87% seen once. Input material: peripheral blood. The sequence derives from a woman in her forties or fifties with active or convalescent COVID-19. The V gene is TRBV6-5, the J gene TRBJ1-1, with D maybe TRBD1 (6 bases). CDR3 nucleotide sequence: TGTGCCAGCAGCAACAGGGAGACTGAAGCTTTCTTT. Translation: CASSNRETEAFF.